This passage covers 19 T cell receptor beta chains from one sample sequenced in a study of shared clonotypes between healthy human individuals. Libraries were prepared by immunoSEQ multiplex PCR; TCRdb keeps only in-frame clonotypes and omits some of them. The table includes about 1 million clones, around 76% detected once. Sequencing was carried out using memory CD4+ T cells sorted from blood. Documented subset: CD45RA-negative fraction. Source of these receptors: a man aged 18 to 30 in good health.

This clone came up a few times. The DNA of the CDR3 is TGTGCCAGCTCATCAACCGTTGGACAGACGGGGGTGAACACTGAAGCTTTCTTT. Translation gives CASSSTVGQTGVNTEAFF. The chain uses TRBV18 and TRBJ1-1; a weak D match, TRBD1 (6 bases). Deletions cut 5 bases from V and 0 bases from J, with 22 bases between. Looked up from germline, CDR1 is KGHSH and CDR2 is LQKENI. This CDR3 spans 18 amino acids.

This clone has a handful of counts. The rearrangement links TRBV5-1 to TRBJ2-5; D remains ambiguous. The CDR3 extends over 14 amino acids. Trimming removed 4 bases at V and 5 bases at J, with 15 bases between. Per germline, CDR1 SGHRS and CDR2 YFSETQ. The CDR3 here is CASSVGGVGETQYF. The CDR3 region has the DNA TGCGCCAGCAGCGTCGGTGGGGTTGGGGAGACCCAGTACTTC.

About this clone: This specimen includes other DNA sequences encoding the same CDR3. This chain links TRBV13 with TRBJ2-7; D ambiguous. Trimming shortened V by 0 bases and J by 3 bases, and 9 bases separated the two germline ends. Germline V lookup: CDR1 PRHDT, CDR2 FYEKMQ (reference sequence). The CDR3 is 14 amino acids. The CDR3 here is CASSLGPKSYEQYF. CDR3 coding DNA: TGTGCCAGCAGCTTAGGTCCTAAAAGCTACGAGCAGTACTTC.

This clone was observed a few times. The chain is built from TRBV5-5 and TRBJ2-1; D gene unclear. The CDR3 extends over 13 amino acids. V dropped 0 bases and J dropped 3 bases, with 4 bases sitting between them. The germline V gene encodes CDR1 SGHKS and CDR2 YYEKEE (reference sequence). CDR3 in DNA: TGTGCCAGCAGCTTGGATAGCTACAATGAGCAGTTCTTC. It is translated as CASSLDSYNEQFF.

Concerning this clone itself: Other DNA sequences in the same sample also yield this CDR3. The chain has TRBV5-4 and TRBJ2-3; D remains ambiguous. Germline assignment: CDR1 SGHNT and CDR2 YYREEE (reference sequence). CDR3 length: 14 residues. Trimming shortened V by 4 bases and J by 0 bases, and 9 bases separated the two germline ends. In DNA form, the CDR3 reads TGTGCCAGCAGCCCCGAGACTAGCACAGATACGCAGTATTTT. Amino acid sequence: CASSPETSTDTQYF.

The V and J genes are TRBV30 and TRBJ2-4, with D unresolved. V lost 5 bases and J 9 bases, leaving 17 bases between the germline ends. Germline V gene data show CDR1 as GTSNPN and CDR2 as SVGIG (reference sequence). CDR3 length: 13 residues. CDR3 nucleotides: TGTGCCTGGGCAAGAGAAGGCCAAAGCATTCAGTACTTC. Translation gives CAWAREGQSIQYF.

J is TRBJ2-5 and V is TRBV11-2, with TRBD2 matching over 13 bases. Per the germline V gene, CDR1 is SGHAT and CDR2 is FQNNGV. The V segment lost 4 bases and the J segment 1 base; nucleotides outside the gene matches: 3. The CDR3 runs to 16 residues. CDR3 sequence reads: CASSSGTSGVQETQYF. In DNA form, the CDR3 reads TGTGCCAGCAGCTCGGGGACTAGCGGGGTCCAAGAGACCCAGTACTTC.

Details on this clone: At the DNA level, this CDR3 is encoded by other sequences in the same sample as well. The chain joins TRBV5-1 to TRBJ2-7; 11 bases match TRBD1. CDR1 and CDR2 from the germline V gene are SGHRS and YFSETQ. The ends lost 4 bases at V and 0 bases at J; junction bases unmatched: 3. The CDR3 spans 15 residues. This CDR3 reads CASSPGTGGSYEQYF. DNA for the CDR3: TGCGCCAGCAGCCCGGGGACAGGGGGCTCCTACGAGCAGTACTTC.

V usage is TRBV5-6 and J usage is TRBJ2-1; 11 bases agree with TRBD2. V was pared by 6 bases and J by 4 bases, with 6 bases of the junction left unmatched. The CDR3 extends over 15 amino acids. The germline V gene encodes CDR1 SGHDT and CDR2 YYEEEE. The CDR3 DNA sequence: TGTGCCAGCAACCCTCTAGCGGGGGGATACAATGAGCAGTTCTTC. Protein sequence: CASNPLAGGYNEQFF.

This clone appeared a few times. V is TRBV6-1 and J is TRBJ1-3; TRBD1 agrees at 12 bases. This CDR3 region has 15 residues. The ends lost 8 bases at V and 4 bases at J; junction bases unmatched: 6. CDR1 MNHNS and CDR2 SASEGT come from the germline V gene. CDR3 DNA: TGTGCCAGCCGGGACAGGGGGCGAGGAGGAAACACCATATATTTT. Its protein product is CASRDRGRGGNTIYF.

The V and J genes are TRBV5-1 and TRBJ2-1; 8 bases match TRBD2. Germline trimming cut 4 bases from V and 5 bases from J; bases unmatched to any gene: 8. CDR1 is SGHRS and CDR2 is YFSETQ in the germline V gene. The CDR3 sequence is 15 residues long. The CDR3 nucleotides are TGCGCCAGCAGCCCTCCGGGGGGGCGGGACAATGAGCAGTTCTTC. This gives the protein CASSPPGGRDNEQFF. The whole variable domain, filled in from reference TRBV5-1 and TRBJ2-1, reads KAGVTQTPRYLIKTRGQQVTLSCSPISGHRSVSWYQQTPGQGLQFLFEYFSETQRNKGNFPGRFSGRQFSNSRSEMNVSTLELGDSALYLCASSPPGGRDNEQFFGPGTRLTVL.

J is TRBJ1-4 and V is TRBV6-1; 7 bases match TRBD1. V was pared by 6 bases and J by 4 bases, with 5 bases of the junction left unmatched. Germline V gene sequence: CDR1 MNHNS, CDR2 SASEGT. The CDR3 is made up of 14 amino acids. The CDR3 spells CASSPTGINEKLFF. The CDR3 DNA reads TGTGCCAGCAGCCCGACAGGGATTAATGAAAAACTGTTTTTT.

The chain uses TRBV6-6 and TRBJ2-5; possibly TRBD2 for D (5 bases). V was pared by 8 bases and J by 5 bases, with 9 bases between. The CDR3 loop spans 11 amino acids. Germline-derived CDR1 and CDR2 are MNHNY and SVGAGI (reference sequence). CDR3 sequence (DNA): TGTGCCAGCGGAACGGGGGAGACCCAGTACTTC. It yields the protein CASGTGETQYF.

The chain links TRBV6-5 to TRBJ2-2; 8 bases match TRBD1. Trimming took 2 bases from V and 6 from J; bases not matched to a gene: 5. The CDR3 extends over 15 amino acids. Germline V gene lookup returns CDR1 MNHEY and CDR2 SVGAGI. The CDR3 DNA follows: TGTGCCAGCAGTTACGGACAGGGCTTCGCCGGGGAGCTGTTTTTT. Amino acids: CASSYGQGFAGELFF.

The rearrangement joins TRBV29-1 to TRBJ1-4; D is perhaps TRBD1 (5 bases). V was trimmed by 3 bases and J by 7 bases, leaving 9 bases between them. Germline V CDR1 and CDR2: SQVTM, ANQGSEA. The CDR3 length is 12 residues. CDR3 loop: CSVDGGSEKLFF. The CDR3 DNA sequence: TGCAGCGTTGACGGGGGGTCTGAAAAACTGTTTTTT.

The V gene is TRBV29-1, the J gene TRBJ2-1; D ambiguous. The CDR3 sequence is 14 residues long. Germline assignment: CDR1 SQVTM and CDR2 ANQGSEA. V was cut by 3 bases and J by 0 bases, with 9 bases left in between. The CDR3: CSVDESFSYNEQFF. CDR3 DNA sequence: TGCAGCGTTGACGAGTCTTTCTCCTACAATGAGCAGTTCTTC.

The J gene is TRBJ2-7, the V gene TRBV30; D perhaps matches TRBD2 (5 bases). CDR1 and CDR2 from the germline V gene are GTSNPN and SVGIG (reference sequence). V was trimmed by 4 bases and J by 4 bases, leaving 17 bases between them. This CDR3 has 14 amino acids. DNA of the CDR3: TGTGCCTGGATTGGTAGCGATCGAAAGTACGAGCAGTACTTC. It codes for CAWIGSDRKYEQYF.

The chain recombines TRBV5-1 with TRBJ2-3; TRBD1 is a possible D gene (5 bases). This CDR3 spans 15 amino acids. The ends were cut back, 4 bases at V and 2 bases at J, with 14 bases in the middle. The germline gives CDR1 SGHRS, CDR2 YFSETQ. Here the CDR3 reads CASSPQGTFTDTQYF. The CDR3 bases are TGCGCCAGCAGCCCTCAGGGTACCTTCACAGATACGCAGTATTTT.

The chain joins TRBV30 to TRBJ1-1, with 8 bases identical to TRBD1. Trimming at V came to 0 bases and at J to 4 bases, leaving 1 base not matched to a gene. The CDR3 consists of 13 residues. Per germline, CDR1 GTSNPN and CDR2 SVGIG (reference sequence). The CDR3 DNA is TGTGCCTGGAGTGTAGGACAGGGCACTGAAGCTTTCTTT. Protein sequence: CAWSVGQGTEAFF.